Listed below are T cell receptor beta chains from one sample, sequenced in a study of blood T cell repertoires in COVID-19. Only in-frame clones appear in the TCRdb table, and some are missing; sequencing was by immunoSEQ multiplex PCR. The table lists approximately 300,000 clones, 85% to 90% of them singletons, with 3.5% to 4.5% in the top ten. Sequencing was performed on PBMCs or T cells enriched from blood (not recorded which). The receptors here all came from a man aged 25-40 years who had recovered from COVID-19. The CDR3 runs from the conserved cysteine through the conserved F or W. The order of the fields is J gene, D gene, V gene, clone size, CDR3 DNA, CDR3 protein. A D gene is named only where the DNA matches it firmly. Only some rows state a clone size, as once, few, many or a class for expanded clones.

TRBJ2-7 TRBD2 TRBV7-6 . TGTGCCAGCAGCTTAAGCGGCGGGTCTAGCGGACCCTACGAGCAGTACTTC CASSLSGGSSGPYEQYF
TRBJ2-1 . TRBV27 . TGTGCCAGCAGTCTAGGCGCCTCCTACAATGAGCAGTTCTTC CASSLGASYNEQFF
TRBJ2-1 TRBD2 TRBV5-1 . TGCGCCAGCAGCTTGTTAGCGGGAGCTTACAATGAGCAGTTCTTC CASSLLAGAYNEQFF
TRBJ1-2 . TRBV19 . TGTGCCAGTGCCCAGGGGTCTCCTCCCTATGGCTACACCTTC CASAQGSPPYGYTF
TRBJ1-5 TRBD1 TRBV19 . TGTGCCAGTAAACTCGGGACAGGGAAAAGTAGCAATCAGCCCCAGCATTTT CASKLGTGKSSNQPQHF
TRBJ2-7 TRBD2 TRBV5-4 . TGTGCCAGCAGCCTCGGGACTAGCGAGGCCTACGAGCAGTACTTC CASSLGTSEAYEQYF
TRBJ2-3 TRBD2 TRBV7-7 . TGTGCTAGCAGCTTAGCCGGGGGGACGACAGATACGCAGTATTTT CASSLAGGTTDTQYF
TRBJ2-7 TRBD2 TRBV12-3/TRBV12-4 . TGTGCCTCGCAGCGGGGGTCCTACGAGCAGTACTTC CASQRGSYEQYF
TRBJ2-5 . TRBV5-5 few TGTGCCAGCAGCTTGTCTGTTTCCGCGGGGTCTCGAGAGACCCAGTACTTC CASSLSVSAGSRETQYF
TRBJ2-4 TRBD1 TRBV7-8 . TGTGCCAGCAGCTACAGCGAACAGGGGGCTAAAAACATTCAGTACTTC CASSYSEQGAKNIQYF
TRBJ2-7 TRBD2 TRBV18 . TGTGCCAGCTCCCTTTTTCGGGAGGGAACCTACGAGCAGTACTTC CASSLFREGTYEQYF
TRBJ1-2 . TRBV12-5 . TGTGCTAGTGGTTTGGCACCGACAGAATACTATGGCTACACCTTC CASGLAPTEYYGYTF
TRBJ2-2 . TRBV29-1 . TGCAGCGTTAAAGGGGCGGGGGCCGACACCGGGGAGCTGTTTTTT CSVKGAGADTGELFF
TRBJ2-7 TRBD2 TRBV30 . TGTGCCTGGAGCTCCCCTGGGACTAGCGGGAGCTACGAGCAGTACTTC CAWSSPGTSGSYEQYF
TRBJ2-1 TRBD2 TRBV7-2 once TGTGCCAGCGTGTGGGGCGGGAGCCAGAATGAGCAGTTCTTC CASVWGGSQNEQFF
TRBJ2-7 TRBD2 TRBV7-8 . TGTGCCAGCAGCTTTTCCTTAGCGGGAGGAACCTACGAGCAGTACTTC CASSFSLAGGTYEQYF
TRBJ2-4 TRBD2 TRBV5-3 . TGTGCCAGAAGCCCGGGGATCGAGCCCGGGACTAGCGGGAGGAGGGCCAAAAACATTCAGTACTTC CARSPGIEPGTSGRRAKNIQYF
TRBJ2-7 TRBD1 TRBV4-1 . TGCGCCAGCAGCCACGCCGGGACAGGGGGCCACGAGCAGTACTTC CASSHAGTGGHEQYF
TRBJ2-7 TRBD1 TRBV5-1 . TGCGCCAGCAGCCCGGGACAGGGCGAATCCTACGAGCAGTACTTC CASSPGQGESYEQYF
TRBJ1-6 TRBD1 TRBV6-1 . TGTGCCAGCAGTGAAGCACAGGGGTTGAATTCACCCCTCCACTTT CASSEAQGLNSPLHF
TRBJ1-2 . TRBV7-8 . TGTGCCAGCAGCTTTTCCCAGGAGGTCTATGGCTACACCTTC CASSFSQEVYGYTF
TRBJ1-4 . TRBV6-1 . TGTGCCAGCAGTGAAGCCAGGGTATTTAATGAAAAACTGTTTTTT CASSEARVFNEKLFF
TRBJ2-2 TRBD1 TRBV5-8 . TGTGCCAGCACCCCAGGCTACGGGACAGGGGTGACCGGGGAGCTGTTTTTT CASTPGYGTGVTGELFF
TRBJ2-2 . TRBV13 . TGTGCCAGCAGCACCCGGTCCCCGCACGCCGGGGAGCTGTTTTTT CASSTRSPHAGELFF
TRBJ1-2 . TRBV6-2/TRBV6-3 . TGTGCCAGCAGTGCCCCCGGCTATGGCTACACCTTC CASSAPGYGYTF
TRBJ1-1 . TRBV27 few TGTGCCAGCAGCCCCGGAGGAGAAGCTTTCTTT CASSPGGEAFF
TRBJ1-6 TRBD1 TRBV11-2 . TGTGCCAGCAGCTGGGAACAGGGGAGGTCCCTCCACTTT CASSWEQGRSLHF
TRBJ1-1 . TRBV4-1 . TGCGCCAGCAGCCAAGATAGGGGCACGCACACTGAAGCTTTCTTT CASSQDRGTHTEAFF
TRBJ2-2 TRBD2 TRBV18 . TGTGCCAGCTCACCACCGGCTAGCGGGAGAGCCGGGGAGCTGTTTTTT CASSPPASGRAGELFF
TRBJ1-1 . TRBV4-2 . TGTGCCAGCAGCCAAGGCGAGAGGTTACGAGCTTTCTTT CASSQGERLRAFF
TRBJ1-1 . TRBV2 . TGTGCCAGCAGCCAAAACGGGTTCCCTGAAGCTTTCTTT CASSQNGFPEAFF
TRBJ2-5 . TRBV7-9 . TGTGCCAGCGCCCCGGGTGAGACCCAGTACTTC CASAPGETQYF
TRBJ2-1 TRBD2 TRBV11-3 . TGTGCCAGCAGCTTAAACGGGAGGGGAAGCTACAATGAGCAGTTCTTC CASSLNGRGSYNEQFF
TRBJ1-2 TRBD1 TRBV24-1 few TGTGCCACCAGGGGGGACAGGGGTCATGGCTACACCTTC CATRGDRGHGYTF
TRBJ2-2 . TRBV6-5 few TGTGCCAGCAAACGGTTAACCGGGGAGCTGTTTTTT CASKRLTGELFF
TRBJ1-3 TRBD1 TRBV4-1 . TGCGCCAGCAGCCAACGACAGGGGGTCTCTGGAAACACCATATATTTT CASSQRQGVSGNTIYF
TRBJ2-5 . TRBV18 . TGTGCCAGCTCACCACCGTTTAGTGGAGGAGAGACCCAGTACTTC CASSPPFSGGETQYF
TRBJ2-7 TRBD1 TRBV6-1 . TGTGCCAGCAGTGAAGGTATGAGATTTGGGACAGGGCCCTACGAGCAGTACTTC CASSEGMRFGTGPYEQYF
TRBJ1-1 . TRBV5-1 once TGCGCCAGCAGACCACAAAAAGCTTTCTTT CASRPQKAFF
TRBJ2-2 TRBD1 TRBV2 . TGTGCCAGCAGCCGGGACAGCTTGTGGAACACCGGGGAGCTGTTTTTT CASSRDSLWNTGELFF
TRBJ2-7 . TRBV3-1/TRBV3-2 . TGTGCCAGCAGCCAACCGGGCTACGAGCAGTACTTC CASSQPGYEQYF
TRBJ2-1 TRBD2 TRBV27 once TGTGCCAGCAGTTCCCGACTAGCCCCTCATTCCAATGAGCAGTTCTTC CASSSRLAPHSNEQFF
TRBJ2-3 TRBD1 TRBV4-1 once TGCGCCAGCAGCCTCCGAGGACAGGGAACAGATACGCAGTATTTT CASSLRGQGTDTQYF
TRBJ2-3 TRBD2 TRBV7-9 . TGTGCCAGCAGCCCCAACTGGGCGGGGGGGAGCGATACGCAGTATTTT CASSPNWAGGSDTQYF
TRBJ1-1 . TRBV5-1 . TGCGCCAGCAGCTTGGCGCACCTATCCATGAACACTGAAGCTTTCTTT CASSLAHLSMNTEAFF
TRBJ2-1 . TRBV7-9 once TGTGCCAGCAAAGACAGCAACAATGAGCAGTTCTTC CASKDSNNEQFF
TRBJ2-1 TRBD1 TRBV4-1 . TGCGCCAGCAGCCTAGAACAGGGGCGGGCAGGTCATGAGCAGTTCTTC CASSLEQGRAGHEQFF
TRBJ2-7 . TRBV7-6 . TGTGCCAGCAGCTTAGGAAGCTGGTCAGGCACAAGCTCCTACGAGCAGTACTTC CASSLGSWSGTSSYEQYF